This TCR beta chain was identified in a study of T-cell memory formation after mild COVID-19. There are 14 residues in the CDR3. Germline CDR1 MNHEY, CDR2 SVGAGI. Trimming cost V 7 bases and J 4 bases; bases outside gene matches: 6. Study conclusions and caveats: Clones that shrank (day 15 to 85) were balanced CD4/CD8, whereas later expanders leaned CD4+.

Each CDR3 protein is one row after TCRdb ran MiXCR on the 5' RACE reads. The repertoire holds hundreds of thousands of distinct CDR3 sequences, about a sixth seen once, with 20% to 25% in the top ten. Turning to this clonotype: Its antigen remains unknown.

The receptor was isolated from a man aged 18 to 29 who had mild COVID-19 (a few samples of this study predate the infection). Cell type and time point are not known. The sample comprised PBMCs or a T cell subset sorted from them (not recorded which). The chain links TRBV6-5 to TRBJ2-3, with TRBD2 identical over 9 bases. The CDR3 loop reads CASKWRGGPDTQYF. The CDR3, as DNA: TGTGCCAGCAAATGGCGGGGGGGGCCAGATACGCAGTATTTT.